What follows describes a single T cell receptor beta chain. What it recognizes is unknown. The data derive from a study of beta chain features in type 1 diabetes. Overall study results and limits: The study found moderately but significantly shorter TCRB CDR3s in all four CD4+ subsets of Type 1 diabetes patients. VDJ junctions from type 1 diabetes patients carried fewer insertions and larger deletions. Compared to healthy donors, patients appeared to have naive, central memory and Treg TCRB repertoires that were more alike.

Via the markers CD45RO/CCR7/CD25/CD127/CD95/CD27, stem cell-like memory, regulatory, central memory and naive CD4+ cells were sorted. cDNA synthesis used the whole RNA isolate, giving expressed TCRB sequences. Some clones are missing from TCRdb's copy, which holds only in-frame ones; the method was immunoSEQ multiplex PCR. The sample records 450,000 to 600,000 clones, 30% being singletons. Between the trimmed V and J ends, which lost 2 bases and 9 bases, there was a span of 6 bases. Per the germline V gene, CDR1 is SGHDT and CDR2 is YYEEEE. CDR3 length equals 11 residues. This chain joins TRBV5-6 and TRBJ2-1; D possibly corresponds to TRBD2 (5 bases). This TCR derives from a man between 18 and 35 years old in good health. Sequences were obtained from naive CD4+ T cells from blood. The CDR3 reads CASSFSVEQFF. Here the CDR3 DNA reads TGTGCCAGCAGCTTTAGCGTTGAGCAGTTCTTC. Full variable domain (missing parts from reference TRBV5-6 and TRBJ2-1): DAGVTQSPTHLIKTRGQQVTLRCSPKSGHDTVSWYQQALGQGPQFIFQYYEEEERQRGNFPDRFSGHQFPNYSSELNVNALLLGDSALYLCASSFSVEQFFGPGTRLTVL.